Listed below are T cell receptor beta chains from one sample, sequenced in a study of cytotoxic CD8 clonotypes in ibrutinib-treated CLL. Here immunoSEQ multiplex PCR was the method, and the copy in TCRdb shows in-frame clones only, minus some. The repertoire includes approximately 100,000 clones, 45% to 65% of them detected once, and around a third sits in the top ten. The sequencing here drew on PBMCs, taken after 24 months of ibrutinib treatment. The receptors derive from a human donor with chronic lymphocytic leukemia. CDR3s include the opening cysteine and the closing phenylalanine or tryptophan. The D gene is left open where the match is weak. Size values are once, few and many counts, or a class for expanded clones, and some rows have none.

D	V	size	J	DNA	CDR3
.	TRBV30	.	TRBJ2-5	TGTGCCTGGAGTGAGGGTGGTGCGGGGGAGACCCAGTACTTC	CAWSEGGAGETQYF
.	TRBV7-2	.	TRBJ2-5	TGTGCCAGCAGCTTGTGGAAACAAGAGACCCAGTACTTC	CASSLWKQETQYF
.	TRBV11-2	.	TRBJ1-1	TGTGCCAGCAGCTTAGGCCAGACCCTGAACACTGAAGCTTTCTTT	CASSLGQTLNTEAFF
TRBD1	TRBV28	.	TRBJ1-6	TGTGCCAGCAGTCCGGGGACGGGACAGGGGAATTCACCCCTCCACTTT	CASSPGTGQGNSPLHF
TRBD2	TRBV4-1	few	TRBJ2-1	TGCGCCAGCAGCCATTCCGGGACTAGCGGATACAATGAGCAGTTCTTC	CASSHSGTSGYNEQFF
TRBD1	TRBV7-3	.	TRBJ1-4	TGTGCCAGCAGCCCAGGGGGGGCGCCTAGGGAAAAACTGTTTTTT	CASSPGGAPREKLFF
TRBD1	TRBV19	.	TRBJ1-5	TGTGCCAGTAGTCCGAGACAGGGCCTCAATCAGCCCCAGCATTTT	CASSPRQGLNQPQHF
.	TRBV2	.	TRBJ2-2	TGTGCCAGCAGTGATGGGCAGGGGAGGGCCGGGGAGCTGTTTTTT	CASSDGQGRAGELFF
.	TRBV27	.	TRBJ2-3	TGTGCCAGCAGTCCAGGACAAAAATTACGGAGCACAGATACGCAGTATTTT	CASSPGQKLRSTDTQYF
.	TRBV6-6	.	TRBJ2-5	TGTGCCAGCAGTTACTCGATGGGGGGCGAGGGGACCCAGTACTTC	CASSYSMGGEGTQYF
.	TRBV6-5	.	TRBJ2-1	TGTGCCAGCAGTTTAACGGGACTGACAAATGAGCAGTTCTTC	CASSLTGLTNEQFF
TRBD2	TRBV7-3	.	TRBJ2-3	TGTGCCAGCAGCTTAAGCGGGGGGCGTGCAGATACGCAGTATTTT	CASSLSGGRADTQYF
TRBD2	TRBV11-3	.	TRBJ2-3	TGTGCCAGCAGCTTAGGTGGACTAGCGGGGGATACGCAGTATTTT	CASSLGGLAGDTQYF
.	TRBV10-3	.	TRBJ1-2	TGTGCCATCAGTGAGTCAAACAACAACTATGGCTACACCTTC	CAISESNNNYGYTF
.	TRBV30	.	TRBJ1-1	TGTGCCTGGAGTTTGGACTATGAAGCTTTCTTT	CAWSLDYEAFF
.	TRBV14	.	TRBJ1-2	TGTGCCAGCAGCACCTCACAGGGCTATGGCTACACCTTC	CASSTSQGYGYTF
.	TRBV5-1	.	TRBJ2-1	TGCGCCAGCAGCTTGGGCGGGCAAACCTACAATGAGCAGTTCTTC	CASSLGGQTYNEQFF
.	TRBV30	.	TRBJ1-1	TGTGCCTGGAGCGTGTCTGTGAACACTGAAGCTTTCTTT	CAWSVSVNTEAFF
.	TRBV2	.	TRBJ2-6	TGTGCCAGCAGTGACCCAAGACTCTCTGGGGCCAACGTCCTGACTTTC	CASSDPRLSGANVLTF
.	TRBV27	.	TRBJ2-3	TGTGCCAGCAGTTTAGGAGGGGGCGTTGCCACAGATACGCAGTATTTT	CASSLGGGVATDTQYF
.	TRBV6-6	.	TRBJ2-4	TGTGCCAGCACGGGCAGGGAATACATTCAGTACTTC	CASTGREYIQYF
.	TRBV10-2	.	TRBJ2-3	TGCGCCAGCACCGCGCGCACAGATACGCAGTATTTT	CASTARTDTQYF
.	TRBV29-1	.	TRBJ2-7	TGCAGCGTTCTCAGGGGTTTTGGGAACGAGCAGTACTTC	CSVLRGFGNEQYF
TRBD1	TRBV14	.	TRBJ2-4	TGTGCCAGCAGCCAGTCGACAGGGCGTCGGAACATTCAGTACTTC	CASSQSTGRRNIQYF
.	TRBV6-6	.	TRBJ1-1	TGTGCCAGCAGCCCGGGACGGGAGAACACTGAAGCTTTCTTT	CASSPGRENTEAFF
.	TRBV4-1	.	TRBJ2-1	TGCGCCAGCAGCCTCACCTCCTCAAACTTAGCGCGTCACAATGAGCAGTTCTTC	CASSLTSSNLARHNEQFF